What follows are 9 T cell receptor beta chains derived from one specimen sequenced in a study of shared clonotypes between healthy human individuals (TCRdb year 2020). Libraries were constructed by the immunoSEQ multiplex PCR assay. In its TCRdb copy, this immuneACCESS table keeps in-frame sequences only and misses some clones. Where compared with another copy, unresolved V genes explain less than half of these, and the others have no known cause. A total of 1,400,000 or so clones appear in this sample, about 98.5% of them only once. The ten largest clones add up to roughly 0.35% of the sample. Material: naive CD4+ T cells sorted from blood. According to the study, the label for this sample's cell subset or site signals: CD45RA+ positively selected. The origin of the receptors is a man under 40 in good health.

This rearrangement joins TRBV7-2 to TRBJ2-7; D remains ambiguous. Germline V lookup: CDR1 SGHTA, CDR2 FQGNSA. Trimming cost V 1 base and J 7 bases, with 8 bases left between them. The length of the CDR3 is 12 residues. The CDR3 DNA reads as TGTGCCAGCAGCTTAGAGTGGGGAGAGCAGTACTTC. It codes for CASSLEWGEQYF.

This clone was counted once. The genes are TRBV5-6 and TRBJ1-1; the D is unclear. CDR3 size: 11 residues. With 0 bases removed from V and 10 bases from J, the gap between germline ends came to 7 bases. Germline V CDR1 and CDR2: SGHDT, YYEEEE. The CDR3 loop is CASSLGPRAFF. As DNA, the CDR3 is TGTGCCAGCAGCTTGGGTCCTAGAGCTTTCTTT.

The V and J genes are TRBV5-1 and TRBJ2-3, with TRBD1 identical over 9 bases. Losses at the gene ends were 0 bases for V and 3 bases for J; bases not matched to a gene: 8. The CDR3 consists of 17 residues. Germline V CDR1 and CDR2: SGHRS, YFSETQ. CDR3 nucleotides: TGCGCCAGCAGCTTGGAAGTAAACAGGGGGCTAACAGATACGCAGTATTTT. It encodes CASSLEVNRGLTDTQYF.

V and J are TRBV7-9 and TRBJ1-2, with a possible D match to TRBD1 (6 bases). V shed 2 bases and J shed 2 bases, with 12 bases lying between them. CDR3 length equals 15 residues. CDR1 and CDR2 (germline): SEHNR, FQNEAQ (reference sequence). CDR3 sequence reads: CASSLWEGTNYGYTF. The CDR3 DNA reads as TGTGCCAGCAGCTTATGGGAGGGGACAAACTATGGCTACACCTTC.

The chain has TRBV5-4 and TRBJ2-7; D may be TRBD2 (5 bases). The CDR3 covers 14 residues. The V end lost 0 bases, the J end lost 3 bases, and 10 bases lay between the germline ends. Germline assignment: CDR1 SGHNT and CDR2 YYREEE (reference sequence). The CDR3 nucleotides are TGTGCCAGCAGCTTGGGAGGGTTCGGCTACGAGCAGTACTTC. This encodes CASSLGGFGYEQYF.

V usage is TRBV19 and J usage is TRBJ2-7, with D perhaps matching TRBD1 (5 bases). V gave up 8 bases and J gave up 3 bases, with 11 bases separating them. CDR3 length: 12 residues. The germline gives CDR1 LNHDA, CDR2 SQIVND (reference sequence). CDR3 amino acids: CASGNTGYEQYF. The CDR3 DNA reads as TGTGCCAGTGGAAATACAGGCTACGAGCAGTACTTC. Supplemented by reference TRBV19 and TRBJ2-7, the full variable domain reads DGGITQSPKYLFRKEGQNVTLSCEQNLNHDAMYWYRQDPGQGLRLIYYSQIVNDFQKGDIAEGYSVSREKKESFPLTVTSAQKNPTAFYLCASGNTGYEQYFGPGTRLTVT.

The CDR3 is CASTAFSGLNEKLFF. CDR3 nucleotides: TGTGCCAGCACCGCATTTTCTGGCCTTAATGAAAAACTGTTTTTT. The J gene is TRBJ1-4, the V gene TRBV7-9, with D unresolved. The CDR3 runs to 15 residues. The V gene lost 7 bases and the J gene lost 4 bases, with 16 bases spanning the gap. Germline CDR1 is SEHNR and CDR2 is FQNEAQ (reference sequence).

V and J are TRBV5-1 and TRBJ2-5, with 12 nucleotides matching TRBD2. The CDR3 sequence is 18 residues long. Germline values: CDR1 SGHRS, CDR2 YFSETQ. V was pared by 3 bases and J by 2 bases, with 11 bases of the junction left unmatched. The CDR3 DNA sequence: TGCGCCAGCAGCTCTTTGTCTAGCGGGAGGGCCTGGCAAGAGACCCAGTACTTC. It is translated as CASSSLSSGRAWQETQYF.

This clone was observed once. V and J are TRBV2 and TRBJ2-1; no definite D call. Per germline, CDR1 SNHLY and CDR2 FYNNEI. The V end was cut by 7 bases, the J end by 0 bases, with 10 bases between. The CDR3 runs to 14 residues. The CDR3: CASKSEPSYNEQFF. The CDR3 bases are TGTGCCAGCAAATCGGAGCCCTCCTACAATGAGCAGTTCTTC.